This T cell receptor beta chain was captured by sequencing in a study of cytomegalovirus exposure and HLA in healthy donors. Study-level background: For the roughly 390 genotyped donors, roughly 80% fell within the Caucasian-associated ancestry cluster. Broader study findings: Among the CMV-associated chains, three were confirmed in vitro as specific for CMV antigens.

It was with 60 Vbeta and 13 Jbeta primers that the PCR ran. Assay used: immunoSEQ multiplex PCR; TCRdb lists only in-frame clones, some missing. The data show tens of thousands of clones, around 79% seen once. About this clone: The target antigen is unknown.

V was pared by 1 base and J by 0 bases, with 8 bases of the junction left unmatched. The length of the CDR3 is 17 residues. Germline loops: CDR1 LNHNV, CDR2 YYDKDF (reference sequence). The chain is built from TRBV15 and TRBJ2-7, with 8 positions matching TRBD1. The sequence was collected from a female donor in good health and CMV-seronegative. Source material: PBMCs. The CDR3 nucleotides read TGTGCCACCAGCAGAGTATTCGGGACAGGTCACTCCTACGAGCAGTACTTC. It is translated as CATSRVFGTGHSYEQYF.